The rows below give T cell receptor beta chains drawn from one sample of a study of T cells in localized non-small cell lung cancer. Assay used: immunoSEQ multiplex PCR; TCRdb lists only in-frame clones, some missing. Of 55,000 to 75,000 clones listed, roughly 90% are singletons. The sample consisted of peripheral blood, taken before any cancer treatment. Receptors were obtained from a man aged 35-75 years with stage I lung adenocarcinoma. The CDR3 runs from the conserved cysteine through the conserved F or W. D genes are given only for firm matches. Not all rows give a size; the values are once, few, many and, for expanded clones, a class.

TRBJ2-5	TRBD1	TRBV5-4	.	TGTGCCAGCAGCTTGGAGGGAGGACAGGGGCAAGAGACCCAGTACTTC	CASSLEGGQGQETQYF
TRBJ2-2	.	TRBV28	.	TGTGCCTACCGGGGTCCGAACACCGGGGAGCTGTTTTTT	CAYRGPNTGELFF
TRBJ2-7	TRBD1	TRBV19	.	TGTGCCAGTAGTATCACGACAGGGAGCTCCTACGAGCAGTACTTC	CASSITTGSSYEQYF
TRBJ1-4	.	TRBV10-2	.	TGCGCCAGCAGTGAAGGCGGAGGGCGGGCTGAAAAACTGTTTTTT	CASSEGGGRAEKLFF
TRBJ2-3	.	TRBV6-5	.	TGTGCCAGCAGTTACGACGGGGGCGACACAGATACGCAGTATTTT	CASSYDGGDTDTQYF
TRBJ1-2	.	TRBV29-1	.	TGCAGCGTTGTAACAGCCGGCTACACCTTC	CSVVTAGYTF
TRBJ1-2	TRBD1	TRBV2	.	TGTGCCAGCAGTCAAGACAGGGGTAGTGGCTACACCTTC	CASSQDRGSGYTF
TRBJ2-1	.	TRBV27	.	TGTGCCAGCAATCCCCAGAAGGTCCAAAGGTACAATGAGCAGTTCTTC	CASNPQKVQRYNEQFF
TRBJ1-2	.	TRBV2	.	TGTGCCAGCACCAGGGCGCGTTATGGCTACACCTTC	CASTRARYGYTF
TRBJ2-7	.	TRBV5-1	once	TGCGCCAGCAGCTTGAGTGTGGGCGAGCAGTACTTC	CASSLSVGEQYF
TRBJ1-1	.	TRBV6-4	.	TGTGCCAGCAGTGACTCGGACAACACTGAAGCTTTCTTT	CASSDSDNTEAFF
TRBJ1-5	TRBD1	TRBV18	.	TGTGCCAGCTCGAATCTACAGGGGAGACAGCCCCAGCATTTT	CASSNLQGRQPQHF
TRBJ2-3	.	TRBV2	.	TGTGCCAGCAGGTCCTGGGCTACCAGGGGAGATACGCAGTATTTT	CASRSWATRGDTQYF
TRBJ2-7	TRBD1	TRBV30	.	TGTGCCTGGTCCGGGACAGGGAGCTACGAGCAGTACTTC	CAWSGTGSYEQYF
TRBJ2-5	.	TRBV29-1	once	TGCAGCGTTGAAGACCCCCTCGGGTTTCAGGAGACCCAGTACTTC	CSVEDPLGFQETQYF
TRBJ2-1	.	TRBV7-5	.	TGTGCCAGAAGCCTACGCCTATTCGGGAGGGCTTACAATGAGCAGTTCTTC	CARSLRLFGRAYNEQFF
TRBJ2-7	.	TRBV18	.	TGTGCCAGCTCACCTCCTGGAGCTAACGAGCAGTACTTC	CASSPPGANEQYF
TRBJ2-1	.	TRBV9	.	TGTGCCAGCAGCGAAAGGGGGCAGGGAGGGTACAATGAGCAGTTCTTC	CASSERGQGGYNEQFF
TRBJ2-7	.	TRBV5-1	.	TGCGCCAGCAGCTTGGGGCCAACGAGCTCCTACGAGCAGTACTTC	CASSLGPTSSYEQYF
TRBJ2-4	.	TRBV7-8	.	TGTGCCAGCAGCTTAGTTACAGGGAGGAGGACAAACATTCAGTACTTC	CASSLVTGRRTNIQYF
TRBJ2-5	.	TRBV11-2	.	TGTGCCAGCAGCTTGGCGCCACCCGAGGGGAGTCAAGAGACCCAGTACTTC	CASSLAPPEGSQETQYF
TRBJ1-2	.	TRBV19	.	TGTGCCAGTAGTATCCGGACTGAACTTGGCTACACCTTC	CASSIRTELGYTF
TRBJ2-7	TRBD2	TRBV10-3	once	TGTGCCTCCGCCGGGACTACCAGAGAGCAGTACTTC	CASAGTTREQYF
TRBJ2-1	TRBD2	TRBV7-2	.	TGTGCCAGCAGCTTGATGGGACTAGCGGGGAGGCGGGACAATGAGCAGTTCTTC	CASSLMGLAGRRDNEQFF
TRBJ2-1	.	TRBV6-5	.	TGTGCCAGCAGTTCGAGGGGCAGGGGCGCGGGGAATGAGCAGTTCTTC	CASSSRGRGAGNEQFF
TRBJ2-1	.	TRBV19	.	TGTGCCAGTAGTACGCTAGCCGGCAATGAGCAGTTCTTC	CASSTLAGNEQFF
TRBJ2-7	.	TRBV9	.	TGTGCCAGCAGCGCGGGCCCTGTCTCCTACGAGCAGTACTTC	CASSAGPVSYEQYF
TRBJ1-1	.	TRBV7-9	.	TGTGCCAGCAGCAACCAGGCCAACACTGAAGCTTTCTTT	CASSNQANTEAFF
TRBJ2-3	TRBD2	TRBV27	.	TGTGCCAGCAGTTTCGAGACTAGCGTTTTCACAGATACGCAGTATTTT	CASSFETSVFTDTQYF
TRBJ2-7	.	TRBV5-5	once	TGTGCCAGCAGCTTGTCGGCAGGCCACTACGAGCAGTACTTC	CASSLSAGHYEQYF
TRBJ2-5	.	TRBV29-1	.	TGCAGCGCCGGCCCAGGGCGGGAGACCCAGTACTTC	CSAGPGRETQYF
TRBJ2-1	.	TRBV2	.	TGTGCCAGCAGTGAAGAACCGAGCTCCTACAATGAGCAGTTCTTC	CASSEEPSSYNEQFF
TRBJ1-4	.	TRBV6-6	.	TGTGCCAGCAGTCAGTTTGTGTTGGATGAAAAACTGTTTTTT	CASSQFVLDEKLFF
TRBJ1-4	TRBD1	TRBV28	.	TGTGCCAGCAGACCCGGACAGGGAAAACTGTTTTTT	CASRPGQGKLFF
TRBJ2-3	.	TRBV27	.	TGTGCCAGCAGTTTTGGGTCGGACAGCTACTCAACAGATACGCAGTATTTT	CASSFGSDSYSTDTQYF
TRBJ2-7	.	TRBV6-1	.	TGTGCCAGCAAGGGGGGGTCCCACGAGCAGTACTTC	CASKGGSHEQYF
TRBJ2-2	.	TRBV11-2	.	TGTGCCAGCAGCTCACTGGTGGACTTCGCCGGGGAGCTGTTTTTT	CASSSLVDFAGELFF
TRBJ2-1	TRBD1	TRBV28	.	TGTGTTTCGTGGACAGGGAGGAATGAGCAGTTCTTC	CVSWTGRNEQFF
TRBJ2-1	.	TRBV5-5	.	TGTGCCAGCAGCTTTTTGGCTAGCGCACACAATGAGCAGTTCTTC	CASSFLASAHNEQFF
TRBJ2-7	TRBD2	TRBV7-6	.	TGTGCCAGCAGCTTAGGACTAGCGGCAAGCTCCTACGAGCAGTACTTC	CASSLGLAASSYEQYF
TRBJ1-3	.	TRBV5-1	few	TGCGCCAGCAGCTTGGGGGGACTTATAGGAAACACCATATATTTT	CASSLGGLIGNTIYF
TRBJ1-2	.	TRBV7-3	.	TGTGCCAGCAGCTTAGACAGCAGCTATGGCTACACCTTC	CASSLDSSYGYTF
TRBJ2-1	TRBD2	TRBV27	.	TGTGCCAGCAGTCTCCCCACTAGCGGGAGCGATGAGCAGTTCTTC	CASSLPTSGSDEQFF
TRBJ2-1	.	TRBV7-9	.	TGTGCCAGCACCCCCCCGGGGGCGAAGAAAAATGAGCAGTTCTTC	CASTPPGAKKNEQFF
TRBJ2-7	.	TRBV19	.	TGTGCCAGTAGTAGCCTTCCGGGGGTGGCCTACGAGCAGTACTTC	CASSSLPGVAYEQYF
TRBJ1-5	.	TRBV7-6	.	TGTGCCAGCAGCTTGGGACGGGTGGGTCAGCCCCAGCATTTT	CASSLGRVGQPQHF
TRBJ1-1	.	TRBV27	.	TGTGCCAGCAGGGAGAGCGACACTGAAGCTTTCTTT	CASRESDTEAFF
TRBJ2-7	.	TRBV6-5	.	TGTGCCAGCAGGCGGGACAGTGTGGACGAGCAGTACTTC	CASRRDSVDEQYF
TRBJ2-7	.	TRBV10-1	few	TGCGCCAGCAGTGAGTCCGGACGCGGGCAGTACTTC	CASSESGRGQYF
TRBJ2-7	.	TRBV15	once	TGTGCCACCAGCAGAGGGGACATCGTCCAGGGCTACGAGCAGTACTTC	CATSRGDIVQGYEQYF
TRBJ2-4	.	TRBV11-2	.	TGTGCCAGCAGCCCGGCCGGGGGTAAAAACATTCAGTACTTC	CASSPAGGKNIQYF
TRBJ2-7	.	TRBV6-6	.	TGTGCCAGCTTCTCCGGGGGCGAGCAGTACTTC	CASFSGGEQYF
TRBJ1-2	.	TRBV28	.	TGTGCCAGCAGGGCAGGGAGGAATGGCTACACCTTC	CASRAGRNGYTF
TRBJ2-7	.	TRBV30	once	TGTGCCTGGAGCGGTGGGGGGAGCCTCGAGCAGTACTTC	CAWSGGGSLEQYF
TRBJ1-5	TRBD1	TRBV6-5	.	TGTGCCAGCAGGAGGACAGGAAGCAATCAGCCCCAGCATTTT	CASRRTGSNQPQHF
TRBJ2-7	.	TRBV25-1	.	TGTGCCAGCGGACAGTACTCTTACGAGCAGTACTTC	CASGQYSYEQYF